These T cell receptor beta chains were read from a single sample in a study of OX40 agonist ivuxolimab in advanced cancers. Data came from immunoSEQ multiplex PCR; TCRdb stores just in-frame clones and leaves some out. The sample carries 45,000 or so clones, 88% recorded once. Sequences were derived from CD4+ or CD8+ T cells sorted from blood, sampled in a trial of the OX40 agonist ivuxolimab. These TCRs come from an adult with an advanced solid tumor such as melanoma, head and neck, liver or kidney cancer. The CDR3 runs from the conserved cysteine through the conserved F or W. D genes are given only for firm matches. Expanded clones get a size class; other rows say once, few or many, or leave the size out.

clone size: once
D gene: .
J gene: TRBJ2-5
V gene: TRBV5-1
CDR3 protein: CASSLEGAETQYF
CDR3 DNA: TGCGCCAGCAGCTTAGAGGGAGCAGAGACCCAGTACTTC

clone size: .
D gene: TRBD1
J gene: TRBJ2-1
V gene: TRBV10-2
CDR3 protein: CASRPGGQGANEQFF
CDR3 DNA: TGCGCCAGCAGGCCCGGTGGACAGGGGGCGAATGAGCAGTTCTTC

clone size: .
D gene: .
J gene: TRBJ1-5
V gene: TRBV11-2
CDR3 protein: CASSLQLMGQPQHF
CDR3 DNA: TGTGCCAGCAGCTTACAACTGATGGGCCAGCCCCAGCATTTT

clone size: .
D gene: .
J gene: TRBJ2-6
V gene: TRBV5-6
CDR3 protein: CASSLPHSGANVLTF
CDR3 DNA: TGTGCCAGCAGCCTGCCCCACTCTGGGGCCAACGTCCTGACTTTC

clone size: .
D gene: .
J gene: TRBJ1-6
V gene: TRBV30
CDR3 protein: CAWSAQDGRYSPLHF
CDR3 DNA: TGTGCCTGGAGTGCCCAAGACGGGCGGTATTCACCCCTCCACTTT

clone size: .
D gene: .
J gene: TRBJ2-7
V gene: TRBV7-3
CDR3 protein: CASSLRAGDLYEQYF
CDR3 DNA: TGTGCCAGCAGCTTAAGGGCAGGGGACCTTTACGAGCAGTACTTC

clone size: .
D gene: .
J gene: TRBJ1-3
V gene: TRBV5-1
CDR3 protein: CASSQDTGNTIYF
CDR3 DNA: TGCGCCAGCAGCCAGGACACCGGAAACACCATATATTTT

clone size: .
D gene: .
J gene: TRBJ1-1
V gene: TRBV7-8
CDR3 protein: CASSSGQNTEAFF
CDR3 DNA: TGTGCCAGCAGCTCAGGACAGAACACTGAAGCTTTCTTT

clone size: .
D gene: TRBD1
J gene: TRBJ1-4
V gene: TRBV19
CDR3 protein: CASSKGQGGEKLFF
CDR3 DNA: TGTGCCAGTAGTAAAGGACAGGGCGGCGAAAAACTGTTTTTT

clone size: .
D gene: .
J gene: TRBJ1-1
V gene: TRBV6-1
CDR3 protein: CASSEFRGQGNTEAFF
CDR3 DNA: TGTGCCAGCAGTGAATTCCGGGGCCAGGGGAACACTGAAGCTTTCTTT

clone size: .
D gene: TRBD1
J gene: TRBJ1-4
V gene: TRBV30
CDR3 protein: CAWSVNDREARKLFF
CDR3 DNA: TGTGCCTGGAGTGTAAACGACAGGGAGGCGAGAAAACTGTTTTTT

clone size: .
D gene: TRBD2
J gene: TRBJ2-7
V gene: TRBV28
CDR3 protein: CASRVTSGLSYEQYF
CDR3 DNA: TGTGCCAGCAGGGTTACTAGCGGGCTCTCCTACGAGCAGTACTTC

clone size: .
D gene: .
J gene: TRBJ2-3
V gene: TRBV13
CDR3 protein: CASSPQPDTQYF
CDR3 DNA: TGTGCCAGCAGCCCCCAGCCAGATACGCAGTATTTT

clone size: .
D gene: .
J gene: TRBJ1-3
V gene: TRBV19
CDR3 protein: CASSRTTQSSGNTIYF
CDR3 DNA: TGTGCCAGTAGTCGGACAACCCAGAGCTCTGGAAACACCATATATTTT

clone size: .
D gene: .
J gene: TRBJ2-3
V gene: TRBV7-2
CDR3 protein: CASSSYMDTQYF
CDR3 DNA: TGTGCCAGCAGCTCCTACATGGATACGCAGTATTTT

clone size: .
D gene: TRBD1
J gene: TRBJ2-7
V gene: TRBV27
CDR3 protein: CASSSDRAPQTYEQYF
CDR3 DNA: TGTGCCAGCAGTTCCGACAGGGCCCCCCAGACCTACGAGCAGTACTTC

clone size: .
D gene: TRBD2
J gene: TRBJ2-2
V gene: TRBV5-1
CDR3 protein: CASRVAGARNTGELFF
CDR3 DNA: TGCGCCAGCAGGGTAGCGGGAGCCAGGAACACCGGGGAGCTGTTTTTT

clone size: .
D gene: .
J gene: TRBJ2-7
V gene: TRBV5-1
CDR3 protein: CASSGGQSYEQYF
CDR3 DNA: TGCGCCAGCAGCGGTGGACAATCCTACGAGCAGTACTTC

clone size: .
D gene: TRBD1
J gene: TRBJ1-2
V gene: TRBV5-6
CDR3 protein: CASSFRDSIYGYTF
CDR3 DNA: TGTGCCAGCAGCTTCCGGGACAGTATTTATGGCTACACCTTC

clone size: .
D gene: .
J gene: TRBJ1-2
V gene: TRBV28
CDR3 protein: CASSFGGETYGYTF
CDR3 DNA: TGTGCCAGCAGTTTTGGGGGAGAAACCTATGGCTACACCTTC

clone size: .
D gene: TRBD1
J gene: TRBJ2-7
V gene: TRBV6-1
CDR3 protein: CASRRTGGVYEQYF
CDR3 DNA: TGTGCCAGCAGAAGGACAGGGGGAGTCTACGAGCAGTACTTC

clone size: .
D gene: .
J gene: TRBJ2-5
V gene: TRBV28
CDR3 protein: CASSIMPGKETQYF
CDR3 DNA: TGTGCCAGCTCCATTATGCCGGGAAAAGAGACCCAGTACTTC

clone size: .
D gene: .
J gene: TRBJ2-1
V gene: TRBV16
CDR3 protein: CASSQSGPEQFF
CDR3 DNA: TGTGCCAGCAGCCAATCTGGGCCTGAGCAGTTCTTC

clone size: .
D gene: TRBD2
J gene: TRBJ2-3
V gene: TRBV2
CDR3 protein: CASSGTSGRATADTQYF
CDR3 DNA: TGTGCCAGCAGTGGGACTAGCGGGAGGGCAACGGCAGATACGCAGTATTTT

clone size: .
D gene: .
J gene: TRBJ2-5
V gene: TRBV9
CDR3 protein: CASSVGLIETQYF
CDR3 DNA: TGTGCCAGCAGCGTAGGACTCATTGAGACCCAGTACTTC